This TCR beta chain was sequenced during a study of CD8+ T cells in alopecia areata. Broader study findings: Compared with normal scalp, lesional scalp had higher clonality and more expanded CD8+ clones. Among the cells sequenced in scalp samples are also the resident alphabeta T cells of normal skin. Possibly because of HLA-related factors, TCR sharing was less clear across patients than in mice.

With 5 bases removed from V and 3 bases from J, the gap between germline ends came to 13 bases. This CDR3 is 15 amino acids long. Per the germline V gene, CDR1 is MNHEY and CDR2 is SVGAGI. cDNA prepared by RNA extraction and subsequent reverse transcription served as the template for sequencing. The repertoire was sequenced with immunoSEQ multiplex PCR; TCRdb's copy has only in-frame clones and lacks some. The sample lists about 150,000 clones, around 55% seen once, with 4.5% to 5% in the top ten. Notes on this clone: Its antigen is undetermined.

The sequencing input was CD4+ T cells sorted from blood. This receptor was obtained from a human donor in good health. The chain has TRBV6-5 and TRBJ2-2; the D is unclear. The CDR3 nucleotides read TGTGCCAGCAGTCCGAGTTTTAGGGACACCGGGGAGCTGTTTTTT. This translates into CASSPSFRDTGELFF.